In its sample, the clone carrying this T cell receptor (beta chain) was seen once. The data are from a study of shared clonotypes between healthy human individuals. Sequencing was performed with immunoSEQ multiplex PCR; in TCRdb, only in-frame clones are kept and a portion is missing. The sample comprises 2 million to 2.5 million clones, 93% of which are singletons, and 0.36% rests with the top ten. The CDR3 extends over 15 amino acids. The V gene's germline CDR1 is SNHLY and CDR2 FYNNEI. V gave up 3 bases and J gave up 6 bases; unmatched junction bases: 5. The sequence came from a man between 18 and 29 years old in good health. Some clones in this sample may be carry-over from other donors' samples. Material for sequencing was naive CD4+ T cells from PBMCs. The subset was: CD45RA+ positively selected. The chain combines TRBV2 with TRBJ2-1, with 10 nucleotides matching TRBD2. The CDR3 DNA reads TGTGCCAGCAGTGACTCTAGCGGGAGTAGCAATGAGCAGTTCTTC. Amino acid sequence: CASSDSSGSSNEQFF.